Described below is a single T cell receptor beta chain sequence and its context. The data stem from a study of T cells after yellow fever vaccination. Study-wide background: The fractions with low cell numbers were processed using SMART-Seq v4 Ultra Low Input.

V shed 1 base, J shed 5 bases, and the junction held 6 bases outside the gene matches. Germline V gene lookup returns CDR1 LNHNV and CDR2 YYDKDF (reference sequence). The CDR3 contains 16 residues. TCRdb analysed the 5' RACE reads with MiXCR anew, one entry per CDR3 protein. In the table there are just under 600,000 distinct CDR3 sequences, around an eighth of which are singletons. The receptor was derived from a man aged 25-45 years who received the YFV17D yellow fever vaccine. This chain links TRBV15 with TRBJ2-3, with 10 bases fitting TRBD2. Sequencing was performed on PBMCs, taken on the day of the yellow fever booster vaccination. The CDR3 sequence: CATSRGTSGIQDTQYF. In DNA, the CDR3 is TGTGCCACCAGCAGAGGGACTAGCGGAATCCAAGATACGCAGTATTTT.